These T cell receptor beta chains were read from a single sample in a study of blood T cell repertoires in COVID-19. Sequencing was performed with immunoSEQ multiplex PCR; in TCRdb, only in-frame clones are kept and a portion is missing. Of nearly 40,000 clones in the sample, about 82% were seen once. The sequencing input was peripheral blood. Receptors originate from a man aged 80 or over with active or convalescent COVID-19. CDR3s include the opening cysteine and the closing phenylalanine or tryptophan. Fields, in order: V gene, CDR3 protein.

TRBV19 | CASSKMTSPPVELFF
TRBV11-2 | CASSLGQQETQYF
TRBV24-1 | CATSRDSRYGYTF
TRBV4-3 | CASSQERHRGRDGYTF
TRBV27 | CASSDGTGGWNEQFF
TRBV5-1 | CASSLIGGTYNEQFF
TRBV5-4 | CASSLQGWPDTQYF
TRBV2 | CASSGRTGSENTIYF
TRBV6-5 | CASSYQGDQPQHF
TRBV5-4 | CASSLRGLDNSPLHF
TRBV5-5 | CASSLTGITNTIYF
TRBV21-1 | CASRPQWPMQETQYF
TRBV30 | CASDRSSGNTIYF
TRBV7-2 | CASSLASASEAYEQYF
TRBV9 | CASSPQGISYGYTF
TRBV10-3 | CAISVGRDGELFF
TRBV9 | CASSVSGRHNEQFF